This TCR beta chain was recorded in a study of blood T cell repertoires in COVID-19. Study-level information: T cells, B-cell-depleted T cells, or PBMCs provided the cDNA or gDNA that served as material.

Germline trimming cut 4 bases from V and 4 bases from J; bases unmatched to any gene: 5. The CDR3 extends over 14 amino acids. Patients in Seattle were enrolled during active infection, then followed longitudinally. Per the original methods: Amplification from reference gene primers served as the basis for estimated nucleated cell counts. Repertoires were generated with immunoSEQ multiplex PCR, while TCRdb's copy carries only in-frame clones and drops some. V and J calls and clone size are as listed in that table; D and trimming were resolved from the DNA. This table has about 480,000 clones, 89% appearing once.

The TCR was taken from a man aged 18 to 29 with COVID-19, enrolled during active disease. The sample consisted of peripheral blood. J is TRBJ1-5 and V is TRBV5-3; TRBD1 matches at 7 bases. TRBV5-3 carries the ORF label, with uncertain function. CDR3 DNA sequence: TGTGCCAGAAGCATGGGACAGCTAAATCAGCCCCAGCATTTT. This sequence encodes CARSMGQLNQPQHF.